Below are 28 T cell receptor beta chains sequenced from a single sample in a study of T cell responses to AZD1222 COVID-19 vaccine. TCRdb keeps only in-frame clones here, not all; method: immunoSEQ multiplex PCR. The table records 150,000 or so clones, less than 90% of them present only once. Sample: peripheral blood, taken on day 0 of MenACWY control vaccination. These receptors were obtained from an adult in good health.

The genes are TRBV25-1 and TRBJ1-4; 9 nucleotides agree with TRBD1. V dropped 5 bases and J dropped 8; count of bases not matched to a gene: 3. CDR1 is MGHDK, CDR2 SYGVNS, per germline. This CDR3 has 13 residues. CDR3 amino acids: CASSRQGDEKLFF. The DNA for the CDR3 is TGTGCCAGCAGTAGACAGGGGGACGAAAAACTGTTTTTT. The whole variable domain, remainder taken from reference TRBV25-1 and TRBJ1-4, is EADIYQTPRYLVIGTGKKITLECSQTMGHDKMYWYQQDPGMELHLIHYSYGVNSTEKGDLSSESTVSRIRTEHFPLTLESARPSHTSQYLCASSRQGDEKLFFGSGTQLSVL.

This clone has just a few counts. The rearrangement uses TRBV12-3 or TRBV12-4 and TRBJ1-3, with D uncertain. The V and J ends lost 5 bases and 6 bases respectively, with 5 bases between them. The CDR3 is made up of 11 amino acids. CDR3 sequence reads: CASSPANTIYF. Written as DNA, the CDR3 is TGTGCCAGCAGTCCCGCAAACACCATATATTTT.

V is TRBV5-1 and J is TRBJ2-1; possible D gene TRBD1, 6 bases. Germline V gene sequence: CDR1 SGHRS, CDR2 YFSETQ. This CDR3 comprises 15 residues. Trimming stripped 2 bases from V and 4 bases from J, with 13 bases between. The DNA of the CDR3 is TGCGCCAGCAGCTTTATACAGGGACCTTACAATGAGCAGTTCTTC. Its protein is CASSFIQGPYNEQFF.

The V and J genes are TRBV24-1 and TRBJ1-1; D remains ambiguous. Germline V gene lookup returns CDR1 KGHDR and CDR2 SFDVKD. There are 13 residues in the CDR3. V dropped 5 bases and J dropped 0 bases, with 6 bases sitting between them. Here the CDR3 DNA reads TGTGCCACCAGTGGAAAGGTGAACACTGAAGCTTTCTTT. This gives the protein CATSGKVNTEAFF.

The chain has TRBV5-1 and TRBJ1-1; D gene uncertain. Trimming shortened V by 0 bases and J by 8 bases, and 14 bases separated the two germline ends. CDR1 is SGHRS, CDR2 YFSETQ, per germline. CDR3 size: 14 residues. The CDR3, as DNA: TGCGCCAGCAGCTTGGCCGGCGGAATAGGAGAAGCTTTCTTT. Its protein product is CASSLAGGIGEAFF. Variable domain in full (rest from reference TRBV5-1 and TRBJ1-1): KAGVTQTPRYLIKTRGQQVTLSCSPISGHRSVSWYQQTPGQGLQFLFEYFSETQRNKGNFPGRFSGRQFSNSRSEMNVSTLELGDSALYLCASSLAGGIGEAFFGQGTRLTVV.

This clone was counted only a few times. The genes are TRBV7-2 and TRBJ2-7, with 8 bases aligning to TRBD2. In germline, CDR1 is SGHTA, CDR2 FQGNSA. The CDR3 totals 14 residues. Trimming at V came to 3 bases and at J to 3 bases, leaving 4 bases not matched to a gene. For the CDR3, the DNA is TGTGCCAGCAGCTTCGGGGGGGGAGACTACGAGCAGTACTTC. Protein sequence: CASSFGGGDYEQYF.

This chain connects TRBV5-1 to TRBJ2-2; D call uncertain. The V end lost 1 base, the J end lost 6 bases, and 7 bases lay between the germline ends. Germline values: CDR1 SGHRS, CDR2 YFSETQ. CDR3 length: 13 residues. The CDR3 loop reads CASSLKVAGELFF. In DNA, the CDR3 is TGCGCCAGCAGCTTGAAGGTCGCCGGGGAGCTGTTTTTT.

V and J are TRBV27 and TRBJ1-4; no firm D call. Germline values: CDR1 MNHEY, CDR2 SMNVEV (reference sequence). The CDR3 is 15 residues long. Trimming took 4 bases from V and 0 from J, leaving 9 bases between them. The chain's CDR3 is CASSSYGATNEKLFF. The CDR3 nucleotides read TGTGCCAGCAGTTCTTACGGAGCAACTAATGAAAAACTGTTTTTT.

The chain links TRBV27 to TRBJ2-1; the D is unclear. The germline V gene has CDR1 MNHEY and CDR2 SMNVEV (reference sequence). The CDR3 covers 13 residues. With 1 base removed from V and 4 bases from J, the gap between germline ends came to 5 bases. CDR3 residues: CASSLLGYNEQFF. The CDR3 DNA reads as TGTGCCAGCAGTTTATTGGGATACAATGAGCAGTTCTTC.

This chain links TRBV15 with TRBJ1-2; no clear D gene. The CDR3 extends over 15 amino acids. The V end was cut by 4 bases, the J end by 4 bases, with 16 bases between. Germline V lookup: CDR1 LNHNV, CDR2 YYDKDF (reference sequence). The CDR3 spells CATSNGPGLGYGYTF. The CDR3 DNA is TGTGCCACCAGCAACGGACCGGGCCTCGGCTATGGCTACACCTTC.

The CDR3 here is CASSQGSGYGYTF. Written as DNA, the CDR3 is TGTGCCAGCTCGCAGGGGAGCGGCTATGGCTACACCTTC. V is TRBV18 and J is TRBJ1-2; maybe TRBD1 (6 bases). V was trimmed by 6 bases and J by 4 bases, leaving 12 bases between them. Germline V gene sequence: CDR1 KGHSH, CDR2 LQKENI. This CDR3 has 13 amino acids.

The CDR3, as DNA: TGTGCCAGCAGTTACGGAGGGGGCGCCCGCACTGAAGCTTTCTTT. Protein sequence: CASSYGGGARTEAFF. The V and J genes are TRBV6-5 and TRBJ1-1, with 7 nucleotides matching TRBD1. The CDR3 length is 15 residues. Germline V gene sequence: CDR1 MNHEY, CDR2 SVGAGI. Losses at the gene ends were 2 bases for V and 4 bases for J; bases not matched to a gene: 7.

This sequence joins TRBV6-5 and TRBJ2-1; TRBD1 agrees at 12 bases. The length of the CDR3 is 16 residues. After removal of 2 bases from V and 8 bases from J, the junction contained 7 bases not matched to a gene. CDR1 is MNHEY, CDR2 SVGAGI, per germline. The CDR3 sequence: CASSYTGQGAGDEQFF. The DNA of the CDR3 is TGTGCCAGCAGTTACACGGGACAGGGGGCGGGCGATGAGCAGTTCTTC.

V gene TRBV27 combines with J gene TRBJ1-3; D gene ambiguous. The CDR3 sequence is 18 residues long. V was shortened by 4 bases and J by 4 bases, with 23 bases between the two germline ends. CDR1 MNHEY and CDR2 SMNVEV come from the germline V gene (reference sequence). As DNA, the CDR3 is TGTGCCAGCAGTTCCGACCTTTTGGCTACCTGGCGGGGAAACACCATATATTTT. It yields the protein CASSSDLLATWRGNTIYF.

This chain links TRBV18 with TRBJ1-6, with 7 bases fitting TRBD1. CDR3 length: 14 residues. V shed 1 base and J 9 bases; nucleotides not matched to a gene: 3. CDR1 is KGHSH and CDR2 is LQKENI in the germline V gene. In DNA, the CDR3 is TGTGCCAGCTCACCACGGGACAGTGGTTCACCCCTCCACTTT. It encodes CASSPRDSGSPLHF.

The chain couples TRBV5-1 to TRBJ1-3, with no clear D. The germline V gene encodes CDR1 SGHRS and CDR2 YFSETQ. The CDR3 spans 15 residues. V was cut by 0 bases and J by 3 bases, with 10 bases left in between. CDR3: CASSLEEAGGNTIYF. CDR3 coding DNA: TGCGCCAGCAGCTTGGAGGAGGCAGGTGGAAACACCATATATTTT.

The rearrangement links TRBV6-4 to TRBJ1-2; D gene uncertain. The CDR3 has 15 amino acids. The V and J ends lost 6 bases and 0 bases respectively, with 14 bases between them. CDR1 and CDR2 from the germline V gene are MRHNA and SNTAGT. The CDR3 region is CASRIIDGSNYGYTF. CDR3 in DNA: TGTGCCAGCAGGATAATAGACGGGTCTAACTATGGCTACACCTTC.

In its sample, this clone was seen a few times. The V call is TRBV5-8, the J call TRBJ1-2; D unresolved. This CDR3 contains 13 residues. The germline V gene has CDR1 SGHTS and CDR2 YDEGEE. Trimming left V 0 bases short and J 5 bases short, with 8 bases between. CDR3 nucleotides: TGTGCCAGCAGCTTGGGTCAGGTTTATGGCTACACCTTC. Its protein is CASSLGQVYGYTF.

This clone was counted once. V is TRBV6-2 or TRBV6-3 and J is TRBJ1-2; 9 positions match TRBD1. After removal of 2 bases from V and 7 bases from J, the junction contained 5 bases not matched to a gene. The V gene's germline CDR1 is MNHEY and CDR2 SVGEGT. This CDR3 has 14 residues. CDR3 sequence (DNA): TGTGCCAGCAGTTACCCCCCGACAGGGGGTGGCTACACCTTC. Translated, it gives CASSYPPTGGGYTF.

V and J are TRBV7-9 and TRBJ2-2, with D maybe TRBD1 (6 bases). With 6 bases removed from V and 3 bases from J, the gap between germline ends came to 14 bases. The germline gives CDR1 SEHNR, CDR2 FQNEAQ (reference sequence). The CDR3 length is 15 residues. CDR3 in DNA: TGTGCCAGCAGATATATCAGGGGAGACACCGGGGAGCTGTTTTTT. It yields the protein CASRYIRGDTGELFF.

The chain has TRBV27 and TRBJ2-7; D is possibly TRBD1 (6 bases). The CDR3 is 15 amino acids. V lost 6 bases, J lost 2 bases, and 17 bases lay in between. Germline V lookup: CDR1 MNHEY, CDR2 SMNVEV (reference sequence). The CDR3 loop is CASRPQGAQPYEQYF. CDR3 sequence (DNA): TGTGCCAGCAGACCACAGGGCGCGCAGCCCTACGAGCAGTACTTC.

This clone was seen only a few times. V usage is TRBV5-1 and J usage is TRBJ2-5; D is ambiguous. Between the trimmed V and J ends, which lost 4 bases and 6 bases, there was a span of 13 bases. Germline lookup yields CDR1 SGHRS and CDR2 YFSETQ. The CDR3 totals 13 residues. The CDR3 is CASSPVIEKTQYF. The CDR3 bases are TGCGCCAGCAGCCCGGTGATAGAAAAGACCCAGTACTTC.

The rearrangement links TRBV7-9 to TRBJ2-3; 7 bases are a match to TRBD1. The CDR3 is 17 residues long. In germline, CDR1 is SEHNR, CDR2 FQNEAQ (reference sequence). Trimming cost V 1 base and J 0 bases; bases outside gene matches: 7. CDR3 loop: CASSLGDRASSTDTQYF. CDR3 DNA sequence: TGTGCCAGCAGCTTAGGTGACAGGGCCTCTAGCACAGATACGCAGTATTTT.

The gene calls are TRBV5-8 and TRBJ2-2, with TRBD2 as a possible D gene (5 bases). This CDR3 spans 13 amino acids. Looked up from germline, CDR1 is SGHTS and CDR2 is YDEGEE. The V gene lost 6 bases and the J gene lost 6 bases, with 12 bases spanning the gap. The CDR3 DNA reads as TGTGCCAGCACCTCGAGGGTAGCCGGGGAGCTGTTTTTT. Its protein is CASTSRVAGELFF.

The chain joins TRBV9 to TRBJ1-4; D is undetermined. With 0 bases removed from V and 4 bases from J, the gap between germline ends came to 7 bases. Germline-derived CDR1 and CDR2 are SGDLS and YYNGEE. The CDR3 sequence is 14 residues long. The CDR3 DNA is TGTGCCAGCAGCGTAGCCAGCCTTAATGAAAAACTGTTTTTT. Translating gives CASSVASLNEKLFF. Based on the CDR3 plus reference TRBV9 and TRBJ1-4, the full variable domain is DSGVTQTPKHLITATGQRVTLRCSPRSGDLSVYWYQQSLDQGLQFLIQYYNGEERAKGNILERFSAQQFPDLHSELNLSSLELGDSALYFCASSVASLNEKLFFGSGTQLSVL.

This rearrangement joins TRBV6-5 to TRBJ1-5; 10 bases are a match to TRBD1. Trimming took 8 bases from V and 6 from J; bases not matched to a gene: 10. This CDR3 spans 15 amino acids. Germline V CDR1 and CDR2: MNHEY, SVGAGI. CDR3 sequence reads: CASQETGGGSQPQHF. The CDR3 region has the DNA TGTGCCAGCCAGGAGACAGGGGGCGGGAGTCAGCCCCAGCATTTT.

The chain combines TRBV15 with TRBJ1-1, with D perhaps TRBD1 (5 bases). The CDR3 totals 15 residues. Deletions cut 2 bases from V and 2 bases from J, with 12 bases between. Germline V CDR1 and CDR2: LNHNV, YYDKDF (reference sequence). The CDR3 DNA follows: TGTGCCACCAGCAGACCCGGGACGGGAAACACTGAAGCTTTCTTT. Its translation: CATSRPGTGNTEAFF.

This sequence joins TRBV3-1 (or the pseudogene TRBV3-2) and TRBJ1-3; unclear D gene. V lost 6 bases and J 4 bases, leaving 4 bases between the germline ends. The CDR3 runs 11 residues. Per germline, CDR1 LGHDT and CDR2 YNNKEL (reference sequence). As DNA, the CDR3 is TGTGCCAGCAGTCAGGGAAACACCATATATTTT. Its protein is CASSQGNTIYF.